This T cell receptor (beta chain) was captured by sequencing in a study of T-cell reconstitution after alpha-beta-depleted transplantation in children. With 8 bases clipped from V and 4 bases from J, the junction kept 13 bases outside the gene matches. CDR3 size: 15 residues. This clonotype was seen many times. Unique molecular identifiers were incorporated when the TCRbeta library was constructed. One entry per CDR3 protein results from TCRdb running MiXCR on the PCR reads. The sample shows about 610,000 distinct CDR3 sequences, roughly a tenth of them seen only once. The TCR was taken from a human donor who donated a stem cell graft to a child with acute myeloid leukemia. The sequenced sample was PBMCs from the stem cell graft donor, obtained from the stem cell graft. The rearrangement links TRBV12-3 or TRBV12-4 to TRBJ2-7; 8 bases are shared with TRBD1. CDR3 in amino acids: CASAKLRGLEYEQYF. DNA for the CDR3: TGTGCCAGCGCAAAACTCAGGGGGCTTGAGTACGAGCAGTACTTC.